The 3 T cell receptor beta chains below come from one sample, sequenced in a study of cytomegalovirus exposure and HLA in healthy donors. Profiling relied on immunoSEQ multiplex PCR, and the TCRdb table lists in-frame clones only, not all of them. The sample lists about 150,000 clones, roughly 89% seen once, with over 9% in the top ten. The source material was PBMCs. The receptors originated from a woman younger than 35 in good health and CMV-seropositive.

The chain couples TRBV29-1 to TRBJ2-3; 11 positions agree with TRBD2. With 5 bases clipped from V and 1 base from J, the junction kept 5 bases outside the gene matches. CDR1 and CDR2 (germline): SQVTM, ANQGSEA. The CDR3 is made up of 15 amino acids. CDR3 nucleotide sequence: TGCAGCGTTTTTGGGACTAGCGGAGGCACAGATACGCAGTATTTT. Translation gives CSVFGTSGGTDTQYF.

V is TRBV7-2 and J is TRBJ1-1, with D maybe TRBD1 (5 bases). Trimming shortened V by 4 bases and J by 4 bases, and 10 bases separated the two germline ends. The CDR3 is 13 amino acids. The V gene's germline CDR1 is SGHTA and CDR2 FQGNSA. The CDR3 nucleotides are TGTGCCAGCAGCTCCAGGGTTGCCACTGAAGCTTTCTTT. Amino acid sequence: CASSSRVATEAFF.

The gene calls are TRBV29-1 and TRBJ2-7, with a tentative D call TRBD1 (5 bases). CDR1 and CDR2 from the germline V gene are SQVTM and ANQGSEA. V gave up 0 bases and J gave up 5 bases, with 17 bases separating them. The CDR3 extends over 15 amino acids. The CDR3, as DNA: TGCAGCGTTGAAGATCAGGCAGGGATCCGAAACGAGCAGTACTTC. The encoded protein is CSVEDQAGIRNEQYF.